A selection of T cell receptor beta chains follows, all from one sample in a study of T cell repertoires in cytomegalovirus infection. TCRdb called the reads again in MiXCR, with one record for every CDR3 protein. The sample includes around 530,000 distinct CDR3 sequences, about 17% seen only once; the top ten take roughly a quarter. The sequencing sample was made of CD8+ T cells from PBMCs. These receptors all come from a human donor in good health (CMV status not recorded). Some clones in this sample may be carry-over from other donors' samples. Each CDR3 is given with its conserved first and last residue. Each record gives: J gene, V gene, D gene, clone size, CDR3 protein, CDR3 DNA. D genes are given only for firm matches. Size is omitted from some rows. Given values are once, few, many or a class for expanded clones.

J: TRBJ2-7
V: TRBV7-9
D: TRBD2
size: many
CDR3: CASSSTSGMVYEQYF
DNA: TGTGCCAGCAGTTCGACTAGCGGGATGGTATACGAGCAGTACTTC

J: TRBJ2-5
V: TRBV20-1
D: TRBD2
size: NA
CDR3: CSARPFLPPLAGGLRQETQYF
DNA: TGCAGTGCTAGACCATTTCTTCCCCCTTTAGCGGGGGGGCTCCGGCAAGAGACCCAGTACTTC

J: TRBJ2-7
V: TRBV5-6
D: TRBD1
size: few
CDR3: CASSLASLSDRVSYEQYF
DNA: TGTGCCAGCAGCTTGGCCTCCCTCTCCGACAGGGTGTCCTACGAGCAGTACTTC

J: TRBJ2-1
V: TRBV3-1
D: NA
size: few
CDR3: CASSQDKRNNEQFF
DNA: TGTGCCAGCAGCCAAGATAAGCGGAACAATGAGCAGTTCTTC

J: TRBJ2-3
V: TRBV27
D: TRBD1
size: many
CDR3: CASSLRDRHTDTQYF
DNA: TGTGCCAGCAGTTTAAGGGACAGACACACAGATACGCAGTATTTT

J: TRBJ2-5
V: TRBV7-8
D: NA
size: many
CDR3: CASSLNLGYQETQYF
DNA: TGTGCCAGCAGCTTAAACCTGGGGTACCAAGAGACCCAGTACTTC

J: TRBJ1-6
V: TRBV12-3/TRBV12-4
D: NA
size: many
CDR3: CASSLLGSNSPLHF
DNA: TGTGCCAGCAGTTTACTGGGGTCTAATTCACCCCTCCACTTT

J: TRBJ2-7
V: TRBV6-2/TRBV6-3
D: TRBD2
size: NA
CDR3: CASSYSRTSGAYEQYF
DNA: TGTGCCAGCAGTTACTCGCGGACTAGCGGGGCCTACGAGCAGTACTTC

J: TRBJ2-7
V: TRBV11-2
D: TRBD2
size: many
CDR3: CASSLVWVAGGPREQYF
DNA: TGTGCCAGCAGCTTAGTGTGGGTAGCGGGAGGGCCTCGCGAGCAGTACTTC

J: TRBJ2-7
V: TRBV10-3
D: TRBD1
size: few
CDR3: CAIREETGASYEQYF
DNA: TGTGCCATCCGAGAGGAAACAGGGGCTTCCTACGAGCAGTACTTC

J: TRBJ1-2
V: TRBV2
D: NA
size: few
CDR3: CASIGRPIYGYTF
DNA: TGTGCCAGCATCGGACGTCCTATCTATGGCTACACCTTC

J: TRBJ1-4
V: TRBV7-9
D: NA
size: many
CDR3: CASRSPSTNEKLFF
DNA: TGTGCCAGCAGGTCACCATCAACTAATGAAAAACTGTTTTTT

J: TRBJ2-5
V: TRBV28
D: TRBD2
size: many
CDR3: CASSERVAGLQETQYF
DNA: TGTGCCAGCAGTGAGAGAGTAGCGGGCCTCCAAGAGACCCAGTACTTC

J: TRBJ2-5
V: TRBV7-9
D: NA
size: NA
CDR3: CASSRQSPPETQYF
DNA: TGTGCCAGCAGCCGACAGTCCCCTCCAGAGACCCAGTACTTC

J: TRBJ2-3
V: TRBV7-9
D: NA
size: many
CDR3: CASSQNGGHNGTQYF
DNA: TGTGCCAGCAGCCAGAATGGGGGACACAATGGTACGCAGTATTTT

J: TRBJ2-7
V: TRBV27
D: TRBD1
size: NA
CDR3: CASRGQGLSYEQYF
DNA: TGTGCCAGCAGGGGACAGGGTCTCTCCTACGAGCAGTACTTC

J: TRBJ2-1
V: TRBV11-3
D: NA
size: many
CDR3: CASSLGRGWEQFF
DNA: TGTGCCAGCAGCTTAGGCCGGGGGTGGGAGCAGTTCTTC

J: TRBJ2-2
V: TRBV4-2
D: NA
size: NA
CDR3: CASSQDPGGVTGELFF
DNA: TGTGCCAGCAGCCAAGATCCGGGGGGCGTCACCGGGGAGCTGTTTTTT